This T cell receptor (beta chain) was found in a study of identical twins. Concerning this clonotype: What it binds is not known.

TCRdb ran MiXCR on the 5' RACE reads and lists one entry per CDR3 protein. The table includes roughly 750,000 distinct CDR3 sequences, 21% detected once. Study results and limitations: Twin-shared out-of-frame alpha sequences were enriched for low generation probability.

This same sample was also taken into another study, of T cells expressing NK-cell markers.

The sequenced sample was PBMCs. The clonotype comes from a woman aged 18-29 years in good health.

Here the CDR3 reads CASSYRGRANYGYTF. The CDR3 DNA is TGTGCCAGCAGTTACAGAGGGAGAGCAAACTATGGCTACACCTTC. The genes are TRBV6-5 and TRBJ1-2; D remains ambiguous. With 2 bases removed from V and 2 bases from J, the gap between germline ends came to 12 bases. The CDR3 length is 15 residues. Looked up from germline, CDR1 is MNHEY and CDR2 is SVGAGI.